The TCR beta chain described here comes from a study of radiotherapy plus CTLA-4 blockade in lung cancer. The study, taken as a whole, reports: Clones of tumor-derived TCRs expanded in blood after radiotherapy plus ipilimumab. Best predicting response, reportedly, were early blood T cell clone dynamics, with interferon-beta.

Focal radiation plus CTLA-4 blockade with ipilimumab was given to patients with chemo-refractory metastatic non-small-cell lung cancer. Germline loops: CDR1 LNHNV, CDR2 YYDKDF (reference sequence). The CDR3 runs to 15 residues. Trimming shortened V by 0 bases and J by 3 bases, and 9 bases separated the two germline ends. Assay used: immunoSEQ multiplex PCR; TCRdb lists only in-frame clones, some missing. The repertoire holds around 44,000 clones, with around 77% as singletons. This clone was seen only once. Its target is not known. This receptor was identified in a human donor with non-small cell lung cancer whose response to radiotherapy plus ipilimumab could not be evaluated. The sequenced sample was peripheral blood, obtained from a patient treated with radiotherapy plus ipilimumab. V gene TRBV15 combines with J gene TRBJ1-5; D unclear. CDR3 nucleotides: TGTGCCACCAGCAGAGATCTTCAGGACAATCAGCCCCAGCATTTT. This gives the protein CATSRDLQDNQPQHF.